This T cell receptor beta chain derives from a study of T-cell reconstitution after alpha-beta-depleted transplantation in children. Study-level findings and limits: Expanded clones from the graft, numbering several hundred, reportedly supplied alpha-beta T cells about two months after transplant. At the one-year point after transplant, T-cell counts and TCRbeta diversity were found to come mostly from T cells that had been newly produced.

CDR1 is SGDLS and CDR2 is YYNGEE in the germline V gene. The CDR3 consists of 14 residues. V shed 0 bases and J shed 2 bases, with 8 bases lying between them. During its preparation, the TCRbeta library received unique molecular identifiers. MiXCR, run by TCRdb on the PCR reads, gives a single entry per CDR3 protein. The data hold around 450,000 distinct CDR3 sequences, with about 40% observed a single time. This clonotype has only one observation. Its cognate antigen is unknown. Sequences were derived from PBMCs, sampled before TCRalphabeta/CD19-depleted stem cell transplant. The chain links TRBV9 to TRBJ1-1; D may be TRBD1 (5 bases). This TCR was recovered from a girl between 2 and 10 years old with aplastic anemia, due to receive a stem cell transplant. CDR3 nucleotide sequence: TGTGCCAGCAGCGTAGGGGGGTTCAACACTGAAGCTTTCTTT. It translates to CASSVGGFNTEAFF.